One and the same sample provided the 29 T cell receptor beta chains below, sequenced in a study of T cells after yellow fever vaccination (dated by TCRdb to between 2018 and 2021). The library came from 5' RACE. Sequencing was performed on an Illumina NovaSeq 6000. TCRdb itself trimmed the public reads at Q25 with fastp, ran MiXCR and retained productive beta chains. Entries are consolidated by CDR3 protein sequence, retaining the most common genes and DNA. The table for this sample lists 150,000 to 200,000 distinct CDR3 sequences; around 8.5% of them were counted only once. The ten largest account for under 40% of the sample. Read against the paper, the sample's treatment or condition label means: live attenuated yellow fever vaccine strain. Sequenced material: CD8+ T cells sorted from PBMCs, taken 45 days after the yellow fever booster vaccination. The receptor set was obtained from a man between 18 and 35 years old who received the YFV17D yellow fever vaccine.

This clonotype was seen many times. The rearrangement links TRBV12-3 or TRBV12-4 to TRBJ2-5; D uncertain. The CDR3 runs to 13 residues. V shed 2 bases and J shed 3 bases, with 7 bases lying between them. The CDR3 here is CASSLRAEETQYF. The DNA of the CDR3 is TGTGCCAGCAGTTTAAGGGCGGAAGAGACCCAGTACTTC.

This rearrangement joins TRBV2 to TRBJ2-7; D is ambiguous. CDR3 size: 15 residues. The germline CDR1 and CDR2 sequences are SNHLY and FYNNEI. Trimming stripped 0 bases from V and 3 bases from J, with 12 bases between. CDR3 residues: CASSEAGMALYEQYV. In nucleotides, the CDR3 is TGTGCCAGCAGTGAAGCGGGGATGGCACTCTACGAGCAGTACGTC.

This clonotype was counted a few times. This chain connects TRBV4-1 to TRBJ2-1; perhaps TRBD2 as D (6 bases). The CDR3 is made up of 14 amino acids. V lost 10 bases and J lost 9, with 22 bases in between. The germline V gene encodes CDR1 MGHRA and CDR2 YSYEKL. The CDR3: CAIQPTPGGAEQFF. The CDR3 DNA sequence: TGCGCCATCCAACCTACCCCGGGCGGGGCTGAGCAGTTCTTC.

This rearrangement joins TRBV11-2 to TRBJ2-1; TRBD2 matches at 12 bases. The CDR3 has 15 residues. The V gene's germline CDR1 is SGHAT and CDR2 FQNNGV. J lost 7 bases, V lost 6 bases, and 7 bases had no gene match. CDR3 in DNA: TGTGCCAGCAGGGAGGCAGGACTAGCGGGGAATGAGCAGTTCTTC. This codes for CASREAGLAGNEQFF. Drawing the rest from reference TRBV11-2 and TRBJ2-1, the complete variable domain is EAGVAQSPRYKIIEKRQSVAFWCNPISGHATLYWYQQILGQGPKLLIQFQNNGVVDDSQLPKDRFSAERLKGVDSTLKIQPAKLEDSAVYLCASREAGLAGNEQFFGPGTRLTVL.

The V call is TRBV24-1, the J call TRBJ2-5; either TRBD1 or TRBD2 may supply D (6 bases each). CDR1 is KGHDR, CDR2 SFDVKD, per germline. This CDR3 contains 16 residues. V lost 9 bases, J lost 1 base, and 20 bases lay in between. The CDR3 region is CATGGNNRDPQETQYF. Written as DNA, the CDR3 is TGTGCCACCGGCGGGAACAACAGGGACCCCCAAGAGACCCAGTACTTC.

This clonotype occurred a few times. The chain is built from TRBV4-2 and TRBJ2-7; D gene uncertain. The germline V and J ends were trimmed by 0 bases and 6 bases, with 12 bases remaining between them. The length of the CDR3 is 14 residues. CDR1 and CDR2 from the germline V gene are LGHNA and YNFKEQ. The CDR3 spells CASSQDNGVAEQYV. The CDR3 bases are TGTGCCAGCAGCCAAGATAATGGGGTTGCCGAGCAGTACGTC.

The chain links TRBV2 to TRBJ2-2, with D unresolved. Trimming cost V 0 bases and J 5 bases, with 16 bases left between them. Germline CDR1 SNHLY, CDR2 FYNNEI. The CDR3 totals 17 residues. In DNA form, the CDR3 reads TGTGCCAGCAGTGAAGCGCGCCTAGACACCATGACCGGGGAGCTGTTTTTT. Translation: CASSEARLDTMTGELFF. Looking up the rest from reference TRBV2 and TRBJ2-2 gives the full variable domain: EPEVTQTPSHQVTQMGQEVILRCVPISNHLYFYWYRQILGQKVEFLVSFYNNEISEKSEIFDDQFSVERPDGSNFTLKIRSTKLEDSAMYFCASSEARLDTMTGELFFGEGSRLTVL.

The chain employs TRBV14 and TRBJ2-7, with D tentatively TRBD1 (5 bases). The CDR3 is made up of 18 amino acids. CDR1 is SGHDN, CDR2 FVKESK, per germline. Trimming pared 0 bases from V and 0 bases from J, leaving 18 bases between. The CDR3 DNA is TGTGCCAGCAGCCAAGATCCCAGGGAAGGATTTAGCTCCTACGAGCAGTACTTC. This translates into CASSQDPREGFSSYEQYF.

Many counts were recorded for this clonotype. The chain combines TRBV12-3 or TRBV12-4 with TRBJ1-3; 8 nucleotides line up with TRBD1. The CDR3 runs 17 residues. The junction had 11 bases not matched to a gene; V was cut back by 5 bases and J by 2 bases. CDR3 sequence: CASSTGQGPYAGNTIYF. DNA of the CDR3: TGTGCCAGCAGTACCGGACAGGGCCCGTACGCTGGAAACACCATATATTTT.

This clonotype has more than one count but fewer than ten. J is TRBJ2-2 and V is TRBV3-1; 7 nucleotides agree with TRBD1. The CDR3 length is 14 residues. The trim removed 4 bases at V and 7 bases at J, leaving 6 bases unmatched. Per germline, CDR1 LGHDT and CDR2 YNNKEL (reference sequence). The CDR3 coding sequence is TGTGCCAGCAGCCCGCGACAGGGTGGCGGGGAGCTGTTTTTT. This gives the protein CASSPRQGGGELFF.

This clonotype was observed a handful of times. The chain combines TRBV5-1 with TRBJ2-7; 9 bases fit TRBD1. The germline CDR1 and CDR2 sequences are SGHRS and YFSETQ. With V trimmed by 0 bases and J by 5 bases, 6 bases remained unmatched. This CDR3 contains 15 residues. The CDR3 nucleotides are TGCGCCAGCAGCTTGGAAGGGACAGGGTACCACGAGCAGTACTTC. It codes for CASSLEGTGYHEQYF.

This clonotype has only a few counts. V gene TRBV4-3 combines with J gene TRBJ1-1; D remains ambiguous. Germline V gene data show CDR1 as LGHNA and CDR2 as YSLEER. The germline V and J ends were trimmed by 2 bases and 4 bases, with 11 bases remaining between them. The CDR3 is 14 amino acids. CDR3 protein: CASSQQEVGTEAFF. The CDR3 nucleotides are TGCGCCAGCAGCCAACAGGAGGTAGGCACTGAAGCTTTCTTT.

Only a few counts were recorded for this clonotype. V and J are TRBV5-1 and TRBJ2-7, with unresolved D. Germline V lookup: CDR1 SGHRS, CDR2 YFSETQ. Trimming stripped 3 bases from V and 6 bases from J, with 7 bases between. The CDR3 loop spans 11 amino acids. CDR3 in DNA: TGCGCCAGCAGCTCACTGGTCGAGCAGTACTTC. It yields the protein CASSSLVEQYF.

Many counts were recorded for this clonotype. The chain couples TRBV7-9 to TRBJ2-7; D remains ambiguous. The CDR3 has 14 residues. Germline loops: CDR1 SEHNR, CDR2 FQNEAQ (reference sequence). Deletions cut 5 bases from V and 0 bases from J, with 11 bases between. CDR3 residues: CASSGDGSSYEQYV. The CDR3 DNA reads TGTGCCAGCAGCGGAGACGGTAGCTCCTACGAGCAGTACGTC.

For the CDR3, the DNA is TGTGCCAGCAGCCCCAGACAGGGCCCTTCTGAAAAACTGTTTTTT. Amino acid sequence: CASSPRQGPSEKLFF. This sequence joins TRBV5-5 and TRBJ1-4, with TRBD1 matching over 7 bases. V trimming: 4 bases; J trimming: 7 bases; junction bases outside the gene matches: 10. The CDR3 spans 15 residues. Germline assignment: CDR1 SGHKS and CDR2 YYEKEE (reference sequence).

The chain uses TRBV5-4 and TRBJ2-3; D not certain. Trimming took 2 bases from V and 7 from J, leaving 5 bases between them. Germline CDR1 is SGHNT and CDR2 is YYREEE (reference sequence). CDR3 length equals 11 residues. The CDR3 here is CASSFSNTQYF. In nucleotides, the CDR3 is TGTGCCAGCAGCTTTTCCAATACGCAGTATTTT.

This clonotype was seen a few times. The V call is TRBV4-3, the J call TRBJ1-1, with D unclear. V was cut by 6 bases and J by 0 bases, with 14 bases left in between. The CDR3 loop spans 15 amino acids. Germline loops: CDR1 LGHNA, CDR2 YSLEER. The CDR3 nucleotides read TGCGCCAGCAGTATGGAGAGGTATATGAACACTGAAGCTTTCTTT. Encoded protein: CASSMERYMNTEAFF.

This clonotype was counted many times. J is TRBJ1-1 and V is TRBV6-5; D gene uncertain. The V end lost 10 bases, the J end lost 0 bases, and 6 bases lay between the germline ends. This CDR3 contains 11 residues. Germline V gene lookup returns CDR1 MNHEY and CDR2 SVGAGI. The DNA of the CDR3 is TGTGCCACTGAATTGAACACTGAAGCTTTCTTT. It encodes CATELNTEAFF.

The CDR3 reads CRAAVPGYTF. The CDR3 DNA sequence: TGCAGAGCCGCGGTCCCCGGCTACACCTTC. This chain joins TRBV20-1 and TRBJ1-2; no firm D call. The CDR3 is 10 residues long. The germline V gene has CDR1 DFQATT and CDR2 SNEGSKA (reference sequence).

This chain uses TRBV7-6 with TRBJ1-3; no reliable D call. V was cut by 5 bases and J by 0 bases, with 8 bases left in between. The CDR3 has 14 amino acids. Per germline, CDR1 SGHVS and CDR2 FNYEAQ. CDR3 sequence: CASSRLVSGNTIYF. DNA for the CDR3: TGTGCCAGCAGCCGCCTAGTCTCTGGAAACACCATATATTTT.

Only a few counts were recorded for this clonotype. V is TRBV7-8 and J is TRBJ2-5, with a tentative D call TRBD2 (5 bases). This CDR3 is built from 14 residues. The V gene's germline CDR1 is SGHVS and CDR2 FQNEAQ. The ends were cut back, 5 bases at V and 2 bases at J, with 12 bases in the middle. This CDR3 is CASSPMEAQETQYF. The CDR3 DNA reads as TGTGCCAGCAGCCCTATGGAGGCTCAAGAGACCCAGTACTTC.

Here the CDR3 reads CSARNFIYSTDTQYF. The DNA for the CDR3 is TGCAGTGCTCGAAACTTCATATATAGCACAGATACGCAGTATTTT. V gene TRBV20-1 combines with J gene TRBJ2-3; no firm D call. CDR3 length: 15 residues. CDR1 is DFQATT and CDR2 is SNEGSKA in the germline V gene (reference sequence). Trimming pared 5 bases from V and 0 bases from J, leaving 15 bases between.

This clonotype was counted ten times or more. The J gene is TRBJ2-7, the V gene TRBV29-1, with D perhaps TRBD2 (7 bases). Trimming cost V 3 bases and J 3 bases, with 18 bases left between them. This CDR3 has 15 residues. Germline V gene lookup returns CDR1 SQVTM and CDR2 ANQGSEA. The CDR3, as DNA: TGCAGCGTTGACGGGGAGGAAGGGGGGGACTACGAGCAGTACTTC. This gives the protein CSVDGEEGGDYEQYF.

This clonotype was seen many times. CDR3 protein: CASSLGTTSTDTQYF. CDR3 coding DNA: TGTGCCAGCAGCTTGGGGACAACTAGCACAGATACGCAGTATTTT. The rearrangement links TRBV5-4 to TRBJ2-3, with TRBD1 as a possible D gene (5 bases). The CDR3 loop spans 15 amino acids. Trimming cost V 0 bases and J 0 bases, with 8 bases left between them. In germline, CDR1 is SGHNT, CDR2 YYREEE (reference sequence).

There are many counts of this clonotype. The chain carries TRBV4-3 and TRBJ2-3; TRBD1 might be the D (5 bases). The CDR3 spans 15 residues. Trimming cost V 0 bases and J 7 bases, with 14 bases left between them. CDR1 and CDR2 from the germline V gene are LGHNA and YSLEER. CDR3 in DNA: TGCGCCAGCAGCCAAGACTGGGGCCCAGGGTATACGCAGTATTTT. This encodes CASSQDWGPGYTQYF.

This chain uses TRBV12-3 or TRBV12-4 with TRBJ1-1, with D possibly being TRBD1 (6 bases). The V gene lost 7 bases and the J gene lost 5 bases, with 11 bases spanning the gap. CDR3 length equals 12 residues. The CDR3 loop is CASTLGGTEAFF. CDR3 nucleotides: TGTGCCAGCACCTTAGGGGGTACTGAAGCTTTCTTT.

Only a few counts were recorded for this clonotype. The chain has TRBV28 and TRBJ1-2; no definite D call. Germline CDR1 is MDHEN and CDR2 is SYDVKM. Trimming removed 8 bases from V and 4 bases from J, with 8 bases in between. The CDR3 contains 11 residues. The DNA for the CDR3 is TGTGCCAGCCGCTTTGGCTATGGCTACACCTTC. Translation gives CASRFGYGYTF.

The chain has TRBV7-9 and TRBJ1-1, with a tentative D call TRBD1 (5 bases). Trimming took 5 bases from V and 1 from J, leaving 14 bases between them. Germline V lookup: CDR1 SEHNR, CDR2 FQNEAQ (reference sequence). The CDR3 consists of 15 residues. CDR3 region: CASSAAQEANTEAFF. The DNA of the CDR3 is TGTGCCAGCAGCGCCGCACAGGAGGCGAACACTGAAGCTTTCTTT.

This clonotype was seen only a few times. The CDR3 reads CASSALAGTGNEQFF. The CDR3 DNA sequence: TGTGCCAGCAGTGCCCTAGCGGGGACCGGCAATGAGCAGTTCTTC. The chain couples TRBV28 to TRBJ2-1; TRBD2 matches at 9 bases. Germline V gives CDR1 MDHEN, CDR2 SYDVKM. The CDR3 sequence is 15 residues long. Germline trimming cut 5 bases from V and 6 bases from J; bases unmatched to any gene: 8.